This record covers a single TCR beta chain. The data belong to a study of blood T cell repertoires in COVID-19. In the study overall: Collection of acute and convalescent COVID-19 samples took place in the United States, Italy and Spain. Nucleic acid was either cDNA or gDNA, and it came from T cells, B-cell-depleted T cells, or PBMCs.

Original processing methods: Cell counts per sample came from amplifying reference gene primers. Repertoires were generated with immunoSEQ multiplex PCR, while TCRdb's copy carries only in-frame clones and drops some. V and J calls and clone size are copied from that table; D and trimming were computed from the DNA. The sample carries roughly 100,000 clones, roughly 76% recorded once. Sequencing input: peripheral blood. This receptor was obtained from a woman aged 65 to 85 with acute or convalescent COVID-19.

In DNA form, the CDR3 reads TGTGCCAGCTCACCAGAGGACAGAACAAAATTCTCAACTGAAGCTTTCTTT. This gives the protein CASSPEDRTKFSTEAFF. The rearrangement links TRBV18 to TRBJ1-1, with a tentative D call TRBD1 (6 bases). Germline values: CDR1 KGHSH, CDR2 LQKENI. Trimming removed 2 bases from V and 5 bases from J, with 21 bases in between. The CDR3 extends over 17 amino acids.